The 19 T cell receptor beta chains presented below share a single source sample, sequenced in a study of Graves' ophthalmopathy and Graves' hyperthyroidism. Amplification of the TCR beta CDR3 regions used RNA transcripts (as template). RT-PCR was first run with HTBI primers, then multiplex PCR in a second round. Each CDR3 protein gets one entry after TCRdb re-called the multiplex PCR reads with MiXCR. The table lists 600,000 to 950,000 distinct CDR3 sequences, roughly 40% of them singletons. The sequenced material came from peripheral blood. The receptors here all came from an adult man with Graves' ophthalmopathy.

This clonotype was seen many times. The chain links TRBV7-9 to TRBJ2-5, with 9 bases matching TRBD2. CDR1 and CDR2 (germline): SEHNR, FQNEAQ (reference sequence). The CDR3 is 15 amino acids. J gave up 4 bases and V 0 bases, and 3 bases lay outside the gene matches. CDR3 DNA: TGTGCCAGCAGCTTAGCGGCGGGAGGGGCAGAGACCCAGTACTTC. This gives the protein CASSLAAGGAETQYF.

This clonotype has just a few counts. This chain connects TRBV19 to TRBJ2-7, with TRBD2 identical over 10 bases. This CDR3 is built from 15 residues. With V trimmed by 3 bases and J by 2 bases, 4 bases remained unmatched. In germline, CDR1 is LNHDA, CDR2 SQIVND (reference sequence). The CDR3 reads CASSMGLALTYEQYF. The CDR3 DNA sequence: TGTGCCAGTAGTATGGGACTAGCGTTAACCTACGAGCAGTACTTC.

J is TRBJ2-7 and V is TRBV7-3, with 9 positions matching TRBD2. Losses at the gene ends were 4 bases for V and 7 bases for J; bases not matched to a gene: 11. The germline CDR1 and CDR2 sequences are SGHTA and FQGTGA. The CDR3 spans 15 residues. The CDR3 DNA is TGTGCCAGCAGCTCCGGACTAGCGACGTCGGGGGAGCAGTACTTC. Amino acid sequence: CASSSGLATSGEQYF. Filled out from reference TRBV7-3 and TRBJ2-7, the complete variable domain reads GAGVSQTPSNKVTEKGKYVELRCDPISGHTALYWYRQSLGQGPEFLIYFQGTGAADDSGLPNDRFFAVRPEGSVSTLKIQRTERGDSAVYLCASSSGLATSGEQYFGPGTRLTVT.

This clonotype has at least ten counts. The chain is built from TRBV15 and TRBJ1-4, with unresolved D. This CDR3 is built from 19 residues. Germline V gene lookup returns CDR1 LNHNV and CDR2 YYDKDF (reference sequence). The V end lost 3 bases, the J end lost 0 bases, and 20 bases lay between the germline ends. CDR3 DNA sequence: TGTGCCACCAGCAGGGGCCCGACGGCCTACCTTCCAACTAATGAAAAACTGTTTTTT. Protein product: CATSRGPTAYLPTNEKLFF.

The V gene is TRBV25-1, the J gene TRBJ2-5, with a tentative D call TRBD2 (6 bases). CDR3 length: 16 amino acids. V dropped 3 bases and J dropped 2 bases, with 16 bases sitting between them. Germline-derived CDR1 and CDR2 are MGHDK and SYGVNS. The CDR3 DNA sequence: TGTGCCAGCAGTGACCCGTCCGGGAGCAGGCAAGAGACCCAGTACTTC. It yields the protein CASSDPSGSRQETQYF. The variable domain in full, with the rest retrieved from reference TRBV25-1 and TRBJ2-5, is EADIYQTPRYLVIGTGKKITLECSQTMGHDKMYWYQQDPGMELHLIHYSYGVNSTEKGDLSSESTVSRIRTEHFPLTLESARPSHTSQYLCASSDPSGSRQETQYFGPGTRLLVL.

The rearrangement links TRBV29-1 to TRBJ1-5, with a tentative D call TRBD1 (5 bases). Per the germline V gene, CDR1 is SQVTM and CDR2 is ANQGSEA. This CDR3 has 14 amino acids. V gave up 5 bases and J gave up 2 bases, with 13 bases separating them. The DNA of the CDR3 is TGCAGCGTTACGTTGGGGGTTGGCAATCAGCCCCAGCATTTT. Its translation is CSVTLGVGNQPQHF.

V and J are TRBV24-1 and TRBJ1-5; D perhaps matches TRBD1 (6 bases). V lost 11 bases to trimming and J lost 7 bases, with 23 bases between them. The germline CDR1 and CDR2 sequences are KGHDR and SFDVKD. CDR3 length: 15 amino acids. CDR3 in DNA: TGTGCCAGCAGACCCGGAACAGGGATGCAGCAGCCCCAGCATTTT. Translated: CASRPGTGMQQPQHF.

Note on this clonotype: Given the absence of the conserved phenylalanine or tryptophan at the CDR3 end, a read error is likely. The chain recombines TRBV7-3 with TRBJ1-6, with TRBD1 as a possible D gene (6 bases). The CDR3 extends over 14 amino acids. The germline V gene has CDR1 SGHTA and CDR2 FQGTGA. V was clipped by 8 bases and J by 7 bases, with 15 bases between them. CDR3 protein: CASEIQGPNSPLHS. DNA of the CDR3: TGTGCCAGCGAGATACAGGGCCCCAATTCACCCCTCCACTCT.

This clonotype was seen more than once but under ten times. CDR3 in amino acids: CASSPLSGTGELFF. For the CDR3, the DNA is TGTGCCAGCAGCCCCTTAAGTGGCACCGGGGAGCTGTTTTTT. The chain uses TRBV7-3 and TRBJ2-2; no clear D gene. The V and J ends lost 5 bases and 4 bases respectively, with 11 bases between them. CDR1 is SGHTA, CDR2 FQGTGA, per germline. CDR3 length equals 14 residues. The full variable domain, in which reference TRBV7-3 and TRBJ2-2 provide the parts outside the CDR3, is GAGVSQTPSNKVTEKGKYVELRCDPISGHTALYWYRQSLGQGPEFLIYFQGTGAADDSGLPNDRFFAVRPEGSVSTLKIQRTERGDSAVYLCASSPLSGTGELFFGEGSRLTVL.

This clonotype was detected many times. CDR3 in amino acids: CSAALTRSYEQYF. CDR3 in DNA: TGCAGTGCTGCTCTTACTAGATCGTACGAGCAGTACTTC. The chain uses TRBV20-1 and TRBJ2-7; tentatively, D is TRBD2 (5 bases). The CDR3 totals 13 residues. Looked up from germline, CDR1 is DFQATT and CDR2 is SNEGSKA (reference sequence). Trimming stripped 5 bases from V and 4 bases from J, with 15 bases between.

The CDR3 is CASSLAGQGSQPQHF. CDR3 bases: TGCGCCAGCAGCTTGGCGGGACAGGGCAGTCAGCCCCAGCATTTT. The chain employs TRBV5-1 and TRBJ1-5; 9 bases line up with TRBD1. This CDR3 comprises 15 residues. The junction had 4 bases not matched to a gene; V was cut back by 0 bases and J by 6 bases. CDR1 is SGHRS and CDR2 is YFSETQ in the germline V gene.

This clonotype was observed many times. V usage is TRBV7-9 and J usage is TRBJ2-7; D uncertain. The CDR3 totals 15 residues. Trimming took 0 bases from V and 2 from J, leaving 11 bases between them. Germline V lookup: CDR1 SEHNR, CDR2 FQNEAQ (reference sequence). CDR3 nucleotide sequence: TGTGCCAGCAGCTTAGCGTCAAGTCTGACCTACGAGCAGTACTTC. Protein: CASSLASSLTYEQYF.

The chain has TRBV7-9 and TRBJ2-1; tentatively, D is TRBD1 (6 bases). Trimming stripped 2 bases from V and 1 base from J, with 15 bases between. Per the germline V gene, CDR1 is SEHNR and CDR2 is FQNEAQ (reference sequence). The CDR3 loop spans 17 amino acids. CDR3 residues: CASSLRLGGSSYNEQFF. CDR3 bases: TGTGCCAGCAGCTTAAGGTTAGGGGGATCTTCCTACAATGAGCAGTTCTTC.

At least ten counts were recorded for this clonotype. This sequence joins TRBV12-3 or TRBV12-4 and TRBJ2-5, with TRBD2 identical over 12 bases. The CDR3 has 14 amino acids. V dropped 1 base and J dropped 10; count of bases not matched to a gene: 4. CDR3 amino acids: CASSLGLAGVFQYF. The CDR3 DNA is TGTGCCAGCAGTTTAGGACTAGCGGGAGTCTTCCAGTACTTC.

V is TRBV7-9 and J is TRBJ1-2; D is perhaps TRBD1 (5 bases). Germline-derived CDR1 and CDR2 are SEHNR and FQNEAQ (reference sequence). This CDR3 spans 14 amino acids. Trimming removed 4 bases from V and 5 bases from J, with 14 bases in between. This CDR3 reads CASSSSGGEYGYTF. DNA for the CDR3: TGTGCCAGCAGCTCGTCGGGGGGGGAATATGGCTACACCTTC.

CDR3: CSARGLRQGTGELFF. CDR3 sequence (DNA): TGCAGTGCTAGAGGACTTCGACAGGGGACCGGGGAGCTGTTTTTT. V usage is TRBV20-1 and J usage is TRBJ2-2, with TRBD1 identical over 8 bases. This CDR3 spans 15 amino acids. Germline values: CDR1 DFQATT, CDR2 SNEGSKA (reference sequence). Trimming removed 1 base from V and 5 bases from J; junction bases left unmatched: 6.

Notes on this clonotype: The germline gene is not matched at one end of the junction; a read error may be the cause. The CDR3 here is CVSSGLKREYEQYF. The CDR3 nucleotides are TGTGTCAGCAGCGGCCTCAAGCGGGAGTACGAGCAGTACTTC. The rearrangement joins TRBV11-2 to TRBJ2-7, with 8 positions matching TRBD2. The CDR3 extends over 14 amino acids. Germline-derived CDR1 and CDR2 are SGHAT and FQNNGV.

This clonotype was observed once. This sequence joins TRBV7-9 and TRBJ1-4; 9 bases map to TRBD1. This CDR3 has 16 residues. The junction had 10 bases not matched to a gene; V was cut back by 8 bases and J by 3 bases. Germline V CDR1 and CDR2: SEHNR, FQNEAQ (reference sequence). The CDR3 DNA reads TGTGCCAGCGACAGGGGGGGACTAGACGCTAATGAAAAACTGTTTTTT. This sequence encodes CASDRGGLDANEKLFF. The entire variable domain, with the rest obtained from reference TRBV7-9 and TRBJ1-4, is as follows: DTGVSQNPRHKITKRGQNVTFRCDPISEHNRLYWYRQTLGQGPEFLTYFQNEAQLEKSRLLSDRFSAERPKGSFSTLEIQRTEQGDSAMYLCASDRGGLDANEKLFFGSGTQLSVL.

This clonotype was counted ten times or more. The chain employs TRBV6-1 and TRBJ1-3; D is undetermined. V lost 0 bases to trimming and J lost 0 bases, with 9 bases between them. There are 16 residues in the CDR3. Germline CDR1 and CDR2: MNHNS and SASEGT. The CDR3 region has the DNA TGTGCCAGCAGTGAAGCGCCGATGCACTCTGGAAACACCATATATTTT. The encoded protein is CASSEAPMHSGNTIYF.